The sequence of this T cell receptor beta chain was determined in a study of cytomegalovirus exposure and HLA in healthy donors (dated by TCRdb to the late 2010s). Concerning the study at large: In an earlier analysis of some 550 of the donors, approximately 260 Gb of sequence data and some 100 million unique TCR beta sequences from about 179 million T cells were reported. An early release that covered roughly 600 HLA-typed donors contained about 290 gigabases of sequencing data and tens of millions of unique TCR sequences. Among the roughly 430 genotyped donors, 81% belonged to the genetic ancestry cluster associated with self-reported Caucasian donors. The aim of the study was to test whether cataloging public T cell receptors could identify signatures of past pathogen exposure. The study used immunosequencing to profile the T cell repertoires of hundreds of subjects and linked those repertoires to cytomegalovirus serostatus. In addition to the first cohort of 666 subjects, a separate validation cohort of under 150 different subjects was used. To predict cytomegalovirus infection status, the study combined high-throughput TCR immunosequencing, statistical association of individual TCRs with disease status, and machine learning. To study patterns of TCR occurrence, a later analysis re-analyzed previously published TCR beta repertoires from under 750 donors and added high-resolution HLA genotyping. Rather than using new phenotypic data, the later analysis identified candidate immune exposures from TCR beta sequences and from how often those sequences occurred across donors. To decide whether each TCR beta V gene segment behaved as functional or pseudogenic, an earlier analysis of approximately 600 of the donors relied on high-throughput TCR beta sequencing. Donor age, sex, ethnicity and CMV serostatus were compiled together with the repertoire data. Genome-wide SNP genotypes for about 65% of the roughly 670 donors were used in a later genetic analysis, which treated that subset as a discovery cohort. All discovery cohort repertoires had been generated on a single sequencing platform. Class I and class II HLA loci were covered by the typing at four-digit resolution. The number of donors typed differed by locus, with roughly 629-640 for A, B, C, DRB1 and DQB1, around 500 for DQA1, under 610 for DPA1, and some 440 for DPB1. About five DR-DQ haplotypes were treated as single units for association and clustering because of strong linkage in the cohort. On average, roughly 200,000 unique TCR beta nucleotide sequences were sequenced per donor among a few hundred genotyped donors of the cohort, with around 19% of those sequences being non-productive.

Study-wide findings and limitations: Most CMV-associated TCR beta chains appeared to be HLA-restricted in a later analysis, and the HLA associations seemed to be driven largely by CMV exposure. A later genetic analysis reported fewer N-insertions in productive TCRs among donors in an Asian-associated ancestry cluster than the 666-donor mean. A further reported finding was that TCR beta sequences accurately predicted the HLA-A and HLA-B alleles for most subjects in the first cohort. A later analysis reported that several top co-occurrence clusters appeared linked to parvovirus B19, influenza, CMV and Epstein-Barr virus. When HLA alleles, especially DR and DQ, strongly co-occurred, attributing TCR associations to individual alleles was difficult. Correlated functional status among segregating V segments might be attributable to linkage disequilibrium, but an unknown experimental factor could not be ruled out. The 87-base-pair reads could not distinguish some IMGT-functional V segments, including TRBV6-2 and TRBV6-3, so those segments were excluded. Most TCR sequences were observed very rarely across donors, whereas some public TCRs were present in many individuals. In a later analysis, the rate of TCR association differed among HLA loci, with DRB1 alleles having the most associated TCRs and HLA-C alleles having the fewest. In the study, around 160 TCR beta chains were listed as associated with cytomegalovirus. Roughly uniform sequencing depth across donors was assumed in presence/absence analyses, although this assumption may not hold. At a false discovery rate of 0.05, a later analysis linked 16,000 or so TCR beta sequences to specific HLA alleles. In a later analysis, HLA-associated TCR beta chains were found to be more clonally expanded and to have lower generation probabilities than equally common non-associated chains. The cohort was sequenced for TCR beta chains only, and without alpha or paired-chain data the features that could be detected were limited. CMV serostatus was the only immune exposure information available for the cohort. Cytomegalovirus status was reported to be diagnosed by the classifier with high specificity and sensitivity in both the original and validation cohorts. According to the authors, the approach could potentially be generalized to other disease states and immunological phenotypes. In vitro tests confirmed that a few of the cytomegalovirus-associated TCR beta chains recognize cytomegalovirus antigens. In an earlier analysis of more than 450 of the donors, most TCR beta V segments were observed in productive rearrangements about 87% or about 30% of the time, broadly matching IMGT annotations. HLA typing was unavailable for some donors at each locus, so association tests used only the typed subset. A later genetic analysis associated a missense DCLRE1C variant with V-gene and J-gene trimming of TCR beta chains, and an independent cohort replicated the association. Because counts were too low, roughly 17 rarely observed V segments, including chromosome 9 orphons, were left out of the earlier analysis of a few hundred of the donors. A group of highly shared sequence variants was considered likely to be a technical artifact of the sequencing pipeline.

V and J are truncated by 7 bases and 3 bases respectively, leaving an intervening sequence of 20 bases. The CDR3 numbers 16 residues from cysteine through phenylalanine. CDR3 DNA is the only sequence kept; it has 48 bases, read in frame from the first base. CDR1 and CDR2 are drawn from the germline V gene (reference sequence): MNHEY, SMNVEV. As for this clone: Its antigen remains unidentified. No clone much larger than this one lies a single base away; base qualities are absent.

Receptors were amplified or captured by the immunoSEQ multiplex PCR assay. The multiplex PCR relied on a mix of 60 forward primers for TCR Vbeta segments and 13 reverse primers for TCR Jbeta segments. Amplification of the CDR3 region of rearranged TCR beta genes was performed with a multiplex PCR assay on genomic DNA. Amplified TCR beta libraries were sequenced as 87-base-pair reads on the Illumina HiSeq System. In the authors' own workflow: A later analysis tallied 75 million to 85 million unique TCR beta chains across the 660 or so repertoires, and some 10 million of those chains were shared by two or more donors. To remove PCR and sequencing errors, raw reads were error-corrected and collapsed into unique sequences using a nearest-neighbor algorithm that merged closely related sequences. To assign V, D and J gene segments, CDR3 sequences were aligned to IMGT reference sequences. For a sequence to be retained, a match of at least six nucleotides to both a V gene segment and a J gene segment was required. Rearrangements were called productive when the CDR3 lacked stop codons and stayed in frame with V and J; all others were non-productive. Following IMGT convention, CDR3 was defined as the stretch from the second conserved V-encoded cysteine up to the conserved J-encoded phenylalanine. The earlier analysis of about 590 of the donors excluded sequences that lacked an unambiguous match to a single V gene segment. In an earlier analysis of roughly 600 of the donors, a V segment was called functional when productive rearrangements were above 56.7%, and segregating when the standard deviation between donors exceeded 5%. To diagnose cytomegalovirus status from the catalog of TCR beta chain sequences, a statistical classification framework was built. In a later analysis, TCR nucleotide sequences were compared against IMGT/GENE-DB human TR gene sequences so that V and J genes could be assigned. The TCRdist pipeline was used in a later analysis to assign CDR3 sequences and most-parsimonious VDJ recombination scenarios. In a later analysis, each TCR beta chain was defined by its CDR3 amino acid sequence together with its V-gene family, and reads lacking a unique V-gene family were excluded. As a way to deal with suspected cross-contamination and a sequencing artifact, a later analysis dropped over 550 nucleotide sequences that were highly shared and had low generation probability. In a later analysis, a clonal expansion index was calculated for each public chain from normalized within-repertoire ranks of inferred template counts. In a later analysis, generation probabilities were computed with a VDJ recombination model fitted to out-of-frame rearrangements, and the resulting probabilities were checked against IGoR. Hypergeometric tests were used in a later analysis to score TCR-TCR, TCR-HLA and TCR-CMV co-occurrence, with a repertoire-size bias correction applied to the TCR pairs. To estimate false discovery rates, a later analysis permuted the HLA or CMV assignments 20 times. In a later analysis, co-occurring TCRs were grouped using DBSCAN, with TCRdist sequence similarity added in when clustering inside HLA-allele-positive subsets. For co-occurrence clustering, repertoires with fewer than 30,000 or more than 120,000 public chains were excluded, along with roughly 5 repertoires with anomalous nucleotide sharing. Drawn from immuneACCESS, this table holds only the in-frame rearrangements with V and J called that TCRdb kept. Clones are partly lost; checked studies trace under half to an unresolved V gene and leave the rest unexplained. That table is the source of V, J and clone size, and D and trimming were worked out from the DNA. The sample table holds more than 90,000 clones, of which roughly 80% were seen once. The ten largest clones take up over 3.5% of the sample.

The cohort consisted of 600 to 700 healthy bone marrow donors. Cohort members were all nominally healthy when sampled, although unrecorded immune exposures were likely present. The donor tested CMV seronegative and was one of the 352 seronegative cohort members. A peripheral blood sample was provided by each donor, and peripheral blood mononuclear cells were used for TCR beta sequencing. The Qiagen DNeasy Blood Extraction Kit was used to extract genomic DNA from the blood cell samples. The receptor comes from a man between 35 and 55 years old in good health and CMV-seronegative. The chain employs TRBV27 and TRBJ2-3; the D segment could be TRBD1, given 6 matching bases. Sequenced material: PBMCs. The DNA reads TGTGCCAGCACCTTACTTAGGGCAGGGGAAACAGATACGCAGTATTTT. This encodes CASTLLRAGETDTQYF.